These 25 T cell receptor beta chains were sequenced from one sample in a study of blood T cell repertoires in COVID-19. The method was immunoSEQ multiplex PCR; TCRdb's version includes in-frame clones alone and lacks a portion of them. The profile shows 450,000 or so clones, 89% of them singletons. Sequenced input: peripheral blood. These receptors all stem from a man younger than 30 with COVID-19, enrolled during active disease.

This chain uses TRBV19 with TRBJ1-1; D unresolved. The CDR3 runs to 13 residues. The V gene's germline CDR1 is LNHDA and CDR2 SQIVND (reference sequence). Trimming took off 7 bases at V and 3 bases at J, with 12 bases between the two ends. DNA of the CDR3: TGTGCCAGTAAGAAAGACACCTACACTGAAGCTTTCTTT. Residues: CASKKDTYTEAFF.

The chain is built from TRBV11-2 and TRBJ2-1, with unresolved D. The CDR3 loop spans 13 amino acids. CDR1 is SGHAT, CDR2 FQNNGV, per germline. V was trimmed by 0 bases and J by 6 bases, leaving 6 bases between them. The CDR3 here is CASSLDLRNEQFF. The CDR3 region has the DNA TGTGCCAGCAGCTTAGATCTGCGCAATGAGCAGTTCTTC.

V gene TRBV5-1 combines with J gene TRBJ2-3, with D possibly matching TRBD1 (6 bases). The CDR3 consists of 14 residues. From germline, CDR1 is SGHRS and CDR2 YFSETQ. V was clipped by 0 bases and J by 1 base, with 6 bases between them. The CDR3 here is CASSLGTGTDTQYF. The CDR3 DNA reads TGCGCCAGCAGCTTGGGGACAGGCACAGATACGCAGTATTTT. Full variable domain (outside the CDR3, taken from reference TRBV5-1 and TRBJ2-3): KAGVTQTPRYLIKTRGQQVTLSCSPISGHRSVSWYQQTPGQGLQFLFEYFSETQRNKGNFPGRFSGRQFSNSRSEMNVSTLELGDSALYLCASSLGTGTDTQYFGPGTRLTVL.

V gene TRBV6-5 combines with J gene TRBJ2-1; 8 nucleotides line up with TRBD2. The CDR3 is made up of 15 amino acids. Losses at the gene ends were 8 bases for V and 8 bases for J; bases not matched to a gene: 14. Per germline, CDR1 MNHEY and CDR2 SVGAGI. The CDR3 loop is CASHTASGWNHEQFF. The CDR3 nucleotides are TGTGCCAGCCATACTGCTAGCGGGTGGAATCATGAGCAGTTCTTC.

Remarks on this clone: The sample holds other DNA sequences that translate to the same CDR3. The chain recombines TRBV7-9 with TRBJ1-1; tentative D call: TRBD1 (5 bases). Trimming took off 1 base at V and 1 base at J, with 7 bases between the two ends. The germline CDR1 and CDR2 sequences are SEHNR and FQNEAQ (reference sequence). The CDR3 runs to 14 residues. The CDR3 spells CASSLGQGNTEAFF. As DNA, the CDR3 is TGTGCCAGCAGCTTAGGGCAGGGGAACACTGAAGCTTTCTTT.

The CDR3 reads CASSKGGTRIPYEQYF. The CDR3 nucleotides read TGTGCCAGCAGCAAAGGGGGCACCAGGATTCCATACGAGCAGTACTTC. V and J are TRBV7-9 and TRBJ2-7; 7 bases agree with TRBD1. Germline trimming cut 5 bases from V and 4 bases from J; bases unmatched to any gene: 14. This CDR3 has 16 residues. From germline, CDR1 is SEHNR and CDR2 FQNEAQ (reference sequence). Variable domain in full (rest from reference TRBV7-9 and TRBJ2-7): DTGVSQNPRHKITKRGQNVTFRCDPISEHNRLYWYRQTLGQGPEFLTYFQNEAQLEKSRLLSDRFSAERPKGSFSTLEIQRTEQGDSAMYLCASSKGGTRIPYEQYFGPGTRLTVT.

In its sample, this clone was seen a few times. The chain couples TRBV6-6 to TRBJ1-2; D remains ambiguous. V was cut by 0 bases and J by 8 bases, with 13 bases left in between. There are 14 residues in the CDR3. Germline lookup yields CDR1 MNHNY and CDR2 SVGAGI (reference sequence). The CDR3 DNA reads TGTGCCAGCAGTTACTCGACATTCCAAGGCGGCTACACCTTC. Translation: CASSYSTFQGGYTF.

The chain has TRBV4-1 and TRBJ1-4; the D gene is possibly TRBD1 (5 bases). The CDR3 spans 15 residues. Germline V lookup: CDR1 MGHRA, CDR2 YSYEKL. V was trimmed by 1 base and J by 2 bases, leaving 8 bases between them. CDR3 region: CASSQGQRTNEKLFF. Written as DNA, the CDR3 is TGCGCCAGCAGCCAAGGACAGAGGACTAATGAAAAACTGTTTTTT.

Concerning this clone itself: The conserved phenylalanine or tryptophan is not found at the CDR3 terminus, so this likely reflects a read error. No DNA is shown, since the ends of the CDR3 on it are uncertain; the CDR3 is the one TCRdb lists. The chain couples TRBV7-2 to TRBJ2-7; the table's D call, TRBD2, has no DNA check behind it. Germline assignment: CDR1 SGHTA and CDR2 FQGNSA. The CDR3 is 13 residues long, counting both termini. CDR3 protein: CASSLGSGTVPRC.

The chain combines TRBV7-9 with TRBJ2-7, with TRBD1 matching over 7 bases. Per germline, CDR1 SEHNR and CDR2 FQNEAQ (reference sequence). The CDR3 is 15 residues long. V shed 5 bases and J 3 bases; nucleotides not matched to a gene: 10. This chain's CDR3 is CASSTDRANFYEQYF. CDR3 nucleotide sequence: TGTGCCAGCAGCACCGACAGGGCGAATTTCTACGAGCAGTACTTC.

This CDR3 reads CASSPGYQETQYF. The DNA for the CDR3 is TGTGCCAGCTCACCTGGCTACCAAGAGACCCAGTACTTC. This rearrangement joins TRBV18 to TRBJ2-5, with D uncertain. Germline V gene lookup returns CDR1 KGHSH and CDR2 LQKENI. Deletions cut 3 bases from V and 0 bases from J, with 5 bases between. The CDR3 is 13 amino acids.

V and J are TRBV10-1 and TRBJ1-1, with D possibly being TRBD1 (6 bases). CDR3 length: 13 residues. With 7 bases removed from V and 1 base from J, the gap between germline ends came to 10 bases. The germline gives CDR1 WNHNN, CDR2 SYGVQD (reference sequence). In DNA, the CDR3 is TGCGCCAGCAAGAGGACAGAGAACACTGAAGCTTTCTTT. As protein: CASKRTENTEAFF.

The chain has TRBV14 and TRBJ2-5, with 9 bases that match TRBD1. Trimming removed 7 bases from V and 5 bases from J; junction bases left unmatched: 26. The CDR3 runs to 20 residues. CDR1 is SGHDN, CDR2 FVKESK, per germline. The CDR3 spells CASMGRPKKKGTGLSETQYF. The DNA of the CDR3 is TGTGCCAGCATGGGGAGGCCAAAAAAGAAAGGGACAGGGTTATCGGAGACCCAGTACTTC.

The gene calls are TRBV6-5 and TRBJ2-1, with TRBD1 matching 7 bases. There are 13 residues in the CDR3. CDR1 and CDR2 from the germline V gene are MNHEY and SVGAGI. The V gene end was trimmed by 6 bases and the J gene end by 10 bases; junction bases not matched to a gene: 9. The CDR3 DNA follows: TGTGCCAGCAGCCGCACGGACAGGAGAGAGCAGTTCTTC. Translating gives CASSRTDRREQFF.

The rearrangement joins TRBV12-5 to TRBJ1-5; D is undetermined. Germline CDR1 LGHNT, CDR2 FRNRAP. CDR3 length equals 13 residues. V lost 3 bases, J lost 4 bases, and 7 bases lay in between. The CDR3: CASGFGVNQPQHF. The CDR3 DNA reads TGTGCTAGTGGTTTCGGGGTTAATCAGCCCCAGCATTTT. The full variable domain, with the rest looked up from reference TRBV12-5 and TRBJ1-5, is DARVTQTPRHKVTEMGQEVTMRCQPILGHNTVFWYRQTMMQGLELLAYFRNRAPLDDSGMPKDRFSAEMPDATLATLKIQPSEPRDSAVYFCASGFGVNQPQHFGDGTRLSIL.

The chain employs TRBV19 and TRBJ1-2; 11 bases align to TRBD1. Trimming removed 9 bases from V and 3 bases from J; junction bases left unmatched: 12. Looked up from germline, CDR1 is LNHDA and CDR2 is SQIVND (reference sequence). The CDR3 covers 16 residues. CDR3: CARKRRGQGVDYGYTF. For the CDR3, the DNA is TGTGCCAGAAAGAGACGGGGACAGGGGGTTGACTATGGCTACACCTTC. Full variable domain (missing parts from reference TRBV19 and TRBJ1-2): DGGITQSPKYLFRKEGQNVTLSCEQNLNHDAMYWYRQDPGQGLRLIYYSQIVNDFQKGDIAEGYSVSREKKESFPLTVTSAQKNPTAFYLCARKRRGQGVDYGYTFGSGTRLTVV.

The chain is built from TRBV11-3 and TRBJ2-1; 10 bases agree with TRBD1. J gave up 7 bases and V 5 bases, and 5 bases lay outside the gene matches. The CDR3 runs 14 residues. Germline CDR1 SGHNT, CDR2 YENEEA. The CDR3 region is CASSTGQGRNEQFF. CDR3 nucleotides: TGTGCCAGCAGCACGGGACAGGGGCGAAATGAGCAGTTCTTC.

This chain uses TRBV19 with TRBJ2-7; 8 nucleotides agree with TRBD2. Germline V gene sequence: CDR1 LNHDA, CDR2 SQIVND (reference sequence). The CDR3 sequence is 15 residues long. V shed 5 bases, J shed 3 bases, and the junction held 9 bases outside the gene matches. The CDR3 reads CASSFSGLGIYEQYF. The CDR3 coding sequence is TGTGCCAGTAGTTTCTCGGGACTAGGTATCTACGAGCAGTACTTC.

This rearrangement joins TRBV5-1 to TRBJ1-4; the match to TRBD1 covers 9 bases. Germline CDR1 is SGHRS and CDR2 is YFSETQ. This CDR3 comprises 16 residues. Unmatched junction bases numbered 8, after V lost 5 bases and J lost 3 bases. The CDR3 DNA is TGCGCCAGCAGTCAACAGGGGGCCGGGGCTAATGAAAAACTGTTTTTT. This translates into CASSQQGAGANEKLFF.

The J gene is TRBJ1-4, the V gene TRBV5-1; 7 bases are a match to TRBD1. Trimming took 2 bases from V and 2 from J; bases not matched to a gene: 6. Germline CDR1 SGHRS, CDR2 YFSETQ. The CDR3 is made up of 16 amino acids. CDR3 nucleotides: TGCGCCAGCAGCTTTACAGGGGTCGGGACTAATGAAAAACTGTTTTTT. Protein: CASSFTGVGTNEKLFF.

This clone was seen only a few times. The rearrangement uses TRBV4-1 and TRBJ2-7, with 8 bases matching TRBD2. The V gene's germline CDR1 is MGHRA and CDR2 YSYEKL. V lost 6 bases and J lost 4; bases outside the gene matches: 8. This CDR3 has 14 amino acids. Here the CDR3 DNA reads TGCGCCAGCAGTCTTGGGACTAGTGGTTACGAGCAGTACTTC. It specifies CASSLGTSGYEQYF.

V usage is TRBV3-1 (or the pseudogene TRBV3-2) and J usage is TRBJ1-1; TRBD1 might be the D (5 bases). This CDR3 region has 12 residues. Trimming took 6 bases from V and 8 from J, leaving 13 bases between them. Germline values: CDR1 LGHDT, CDR2 YNNKEL (reference sequence). The CDR3 coding sequence is TGTGCCAGCAGTCGGGACTCCGCGGAAGCTTTCTTT. Protein sequence: CASSRDSAEAFF.

In its sample, this clone was seen once. V gene TRBV18 combines with J gene TRBJ2-1, with 10 bases that match TRBD2. This CDR3 is built from 20 residues. Germline V gene sequence: CDR1 KGHSH, CDR2 LQKENI. V gave up 0 bases and J gave up 6 bases; unmatched junction bases: 17. The CDR3 protein is CASSPPLSGLGLADLNEQFF. The CDR3 DNA reads as TGTGCCAGCTCACCACCGTTATCAGGGCTAGGACTAGCGGACCTCAATGAGCAGTTCTTC.

The chain recombines TRBV18 with TRBJ2-5, with a tentative D call TRBD1 (7 bases). V dropped 3 bases and J dropped 3 bases, with 17 bases sitting between them. This CDR3 comprises 16 residues. CDR1 is KGHSH, CDR2 LQKENI, per germline. CDR3: CASSPFGGGLKETQYF. CDR3 DNA: TGTGCCAGCTCACCGTTTGGAGGGGGCTTAAAAGAGACCCAGTACTTC.

The chain links TRBV7-9 to TRBJ1-1, with a tentative D call TRBD1 (6 bases). The ends were cut back, 8 bases at V and 0 bases at J, with 19 bases in the middle. Germline assignment: CDR1 SEHNR and CDR2 FQNEAQ (reference sequence). The CDR3 spans 16 residues. This chain's CDR3 is CASGTNTGTMNTEAFF. DNA of the CDR3: TGTGCCAGCGGAACCAACACAGGGACCATGAACACTGAAGCTTTCTTT.